This TCR beta chain was observed in a study of beta chain features in type 1 diabetes. Study-wide findings and caveats: Patients' naive, central memory and regulatory TCRB repertoires appeared more alike than those of healthy donors.

Isolated RNA was reverse transcribed in full, so expressed TCRB transcripts were sequenced. Here immunoSEQ multiplex PCR was the method, and the copy in TCRdb shows in-frame clones only, minus some. The top ten clones hold around 0.02% of a sample with under 450,000 clones, less than 15% of them seen once. This clone was picked up one time. Its specificity is not known. Trimming stripped 0 bases from V and 5 bases from J, with 6 bases between. The CDR3 consists of 13 residues. Germline V lookup: CDR1 SGHRS, CDR2 YFSETQ. The V gene is TRBV5-1, the J gene TRBJ2-1, with unresolved D. Sequenced: naive CD4+ T cells from blood. This receptor was identified in a woman younger than 35 in good health. In DNA form, the CDR3 reads TGCGCCAGCAGCTTGGGTGCGAACAATGAGCAGTTCTTC. This translates into CASSLGANNEQFF.